This record covers a single TCR beta chain. Its specificity is not known. This record comes from a study of cytomegalovirus exposure and HLA in healthy donors. Regarding the study as a whole: Sequencing had likely introduced a cluster of highly shared sequence variants as an artifact. Altogether, 164 TCR beta chains were recorded as cytomegalovirus-associated.

The germline CDR1 and CDR2 sequences are ENHRY and SYGVKD. The length of the CDR3 is 15 residues. The V and J ends lost 2 bases and 6 bases, in that order; junction bases with no gene match: 6. PCR amplification relied on 60 Vbeta primers (plus 13 Jbeta primers). Some clones are missing from TCRdb's copy, which holds only in-frame ones; the method was immunoSEQ multiplex PCR. Of around 100,000 clones listed, about 79% are singletons. Sequenced sample: PBMCs. This chain connects TRBV10-3 to TRBJ1-5; 8 bases align to TRBD1. The receptor was derived from a woman under 30 in good health and CMV-seronegative. CDR3 sequence: CAISEAGQGTQPQHF. The CDR3 coding sequence is TGTGCCATCAGTGAGGCCGGACAGGGAACTCAGCCCCAGCATTTT.